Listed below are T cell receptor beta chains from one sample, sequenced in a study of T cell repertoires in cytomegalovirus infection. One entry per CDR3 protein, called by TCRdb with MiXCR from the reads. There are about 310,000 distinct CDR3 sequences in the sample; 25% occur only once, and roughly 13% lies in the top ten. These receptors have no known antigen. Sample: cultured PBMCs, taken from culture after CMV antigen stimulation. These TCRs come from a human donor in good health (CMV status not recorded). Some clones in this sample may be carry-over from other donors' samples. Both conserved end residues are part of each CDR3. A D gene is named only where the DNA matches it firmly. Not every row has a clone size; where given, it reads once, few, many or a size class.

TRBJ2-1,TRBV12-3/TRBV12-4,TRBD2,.,TGTGCCAGCACTTCCGGGACTAGCAGATACAATGAGCAGTTCTTC,CASTSGTSRYNEQFF
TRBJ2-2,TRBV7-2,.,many,TGTGCCAGCAGCGCTTACACGGACACCGGGGAGCTGTTTTTT,CASSAYTDTGELFF
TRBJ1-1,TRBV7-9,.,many,TGTGCCAGCAGCTTAAACTCAGGCACTGAAGCTTTCTTT,CASSLNSGTEAFF
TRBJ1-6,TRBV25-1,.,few,TGTGCCAGCAGTGAATACACCCTTAATTCACCCCTCCACTTT,CASSEYTLNSPLHF
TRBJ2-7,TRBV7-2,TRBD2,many,TGTGCCAGCAGCGCCTCCCCCGGGGGACCCCCCATCGGTGGACTAGCGGGGATCTACGAGCAGTACTTC,CASSASPGGPPIGGLAGIYEQYF
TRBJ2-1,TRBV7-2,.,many,TGTGCCAGCAGCTTAGTTCCCGGGGAGCAGTTCTTC,CASSLVPGEQFF
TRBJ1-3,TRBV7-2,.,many,TGTGCCAGCAGCTTAGGGGGACGGCAGAGCTCTGGAAACACCATATATTTT,CASSLGGRQSSGNTIYF
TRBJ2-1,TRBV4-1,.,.,TGCGCCAGCAGCCAAGGCCCGGGAGCGTCGTCCTACAATGAGCAGTTCTTC,CASSQGPGASSYNEQFF
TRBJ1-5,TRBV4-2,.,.,TGTGCCAGCAGCCAACAACAGCAGGCTGCCCGCAATCAGCCCCAGCATTTT,CASSQQQQAARNQPQHF
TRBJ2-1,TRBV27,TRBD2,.,TGTGCCAGCAGTTTGGGGCGGGAGGGCTACAATGAGCAGTTCTTC,CASSLGREGYNEQFF
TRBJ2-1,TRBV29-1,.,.,TGCAGCATAAGGGGGGCGTTGTCGTATGAGCAGTTCTTC,CSIRGALSYEQFF
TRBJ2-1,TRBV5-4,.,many,TGTGCCAGCAGCTCTCTGGGGAAGGATGAGCAGTTCTTC,CASSSLGKDEQFF